This TCR beta chain derives from a study of molecular identifiers for immune sequencing clone quantification. About this clonotype: A much larger clone lies a single base off, so this may be a read error.

Trimming removed 0 bases at V and 3 bases at J, with 11 bases between. The CDR3 has 14 residues. Germline V lookup: CDR1 DFQATT, CDR2 SNEGSKA (reference sequence). TCRdb analysed the PCR reads with MiXCR anew, one entry per CDR3 protein. The sample includes about half a million distinct CDR3 sequences, over 20% of them seen just once. The CD8+CD4-CCR7+CD45RA+ phenotype defined the sorted naive CD8 T cells. Specimen: naive CD8+ T cells from blood, with Jurkat cell RNA spiked in. The subset here: FACS-sorted CD8+CD4-CCR7+CD45RA+ naive T cells. This clonotype was sampled from a human donor in good health. Some libraries in this study had Jurkat cell RNA spiked in. V and J are TRBV20-1 and TRBJ1-1; weak D call: TRBD1 (6 bases). The CDR3 here is CSARDDRTDTEAFF. The CDR3 DNA reads as TGCAGTGCTAGAGACGACAGGACGGACACTGAAGCTTTCTTT.